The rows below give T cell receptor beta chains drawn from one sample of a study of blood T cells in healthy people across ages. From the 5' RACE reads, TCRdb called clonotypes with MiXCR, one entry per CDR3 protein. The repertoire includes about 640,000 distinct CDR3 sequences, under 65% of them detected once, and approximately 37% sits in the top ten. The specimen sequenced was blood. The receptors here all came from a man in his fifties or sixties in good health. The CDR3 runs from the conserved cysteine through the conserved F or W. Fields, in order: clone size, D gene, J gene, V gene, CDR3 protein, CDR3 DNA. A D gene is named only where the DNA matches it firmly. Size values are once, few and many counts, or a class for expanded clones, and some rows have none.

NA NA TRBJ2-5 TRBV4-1 CASSQDRSGRGAQETQYF TGCGCCAGCAGCCAAGATCGAAGTGGTCGAGGGGCTCAAGAGACCCAGTACTTC
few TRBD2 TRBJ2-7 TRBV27 CASSLKTSGVYLGSYEQYF TGTGCCAGCAGCCTTAAGACTAGCGGGGTTTACCTTGGCTCCTACGAGCAGTACTTC
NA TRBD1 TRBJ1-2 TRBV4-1 CASSTGGTADYGYTF TGCGCCAGCAGCACAGGGGGGACCGCTGACTATGGCTACACCTTC
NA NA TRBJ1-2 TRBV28 CASSFLATVGIDGYTF TGTGCCAGCAGTTTTTTAGCGACGGTAGGGATTGATGGCTACACCTTC
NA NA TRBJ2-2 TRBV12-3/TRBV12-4 CASSFGGAMNTGELFF TGTGCCAGCAGTTTCGGAGGGGCGATGAACACCGGGGAGCTGTTTTTT
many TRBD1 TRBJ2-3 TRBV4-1 CASSQDIFVADRDTRTDTQYF TGCGCCAGCAGCCAAGATATTTTTGTCGCGGACAGGGACACCCGCACAGATACGCAGTATTTT
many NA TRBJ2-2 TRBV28 CASSLGGRAGELFF TGTGCCAGCAGCTTGGGGGGAAGGGCCGGGGAGCTGTTTTTT
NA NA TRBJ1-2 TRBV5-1 CASSPTSGRDTGGTF TGCGCCAGCAGCCCGACGTCGGGGAGAGACACTGGCGGCACCTTC
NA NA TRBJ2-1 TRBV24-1 CATSGVSYNEQFF TGTGCCACCAGTGGTGTATCCTACAATGAGCAGTTCTTC
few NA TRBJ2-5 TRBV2 CASKGGTGQETQYF TGTGCCAGCAAGGGTGGAACAGGGCAAGAGACCCAGTACTTC
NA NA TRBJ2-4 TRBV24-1 CATRPSTPLAKNIQYF TGTGCCACCAGGCCCAGCACCCCGCTAGCCAAAAACATTCAGTACTTC
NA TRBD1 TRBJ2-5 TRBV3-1 CASSRTGDSWETQYF TGTGCCAGCAGCCGCACAGGGGATTCCTGGGAGACCCAGTACTTC
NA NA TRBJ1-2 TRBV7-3 CASSLQTGSRYGYTF TGTGCCAGCAGCCTACAAACAGGGAGCCGTTATGGCTACACCTTC
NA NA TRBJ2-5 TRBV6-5 CASSETRGETQYF TGTGCCAGCAGTGAGACGAGGGGAGAGACCCAGTACTTC
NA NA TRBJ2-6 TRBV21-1 CASSPWTGRSEANVLTF TGTGCCAGCAGCCCCTGGACAGGCCGCTCTGAGGCCAACGTCCTGACTTTC
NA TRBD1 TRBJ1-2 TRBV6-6 CASKAGTGNVGYTF TGTGCCAGCAAGGCCGGGACAGGGAATGTTGGCTACACCTTC
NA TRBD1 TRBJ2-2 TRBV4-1 CASSQDPRTGLNTRELFF TGCGCCAGCAGCCAAGATCCCAGGACAGGGTTGAACACCAGGGAGCTGTTTTTT
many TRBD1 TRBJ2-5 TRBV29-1 CSVEDQGTGGEEQYF TGCAGCGTTGAAGATCAGGGGACAGGGGGGGAAGAGCAGTACTTC
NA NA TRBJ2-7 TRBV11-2 CASSLRGDRDEQYF TGTGCCAGCAGCTTACGTGGGGACCGGGACGAGCAGTACTTC
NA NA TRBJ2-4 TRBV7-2 CASSFGSGNIQYF TGTGCCAGCAGCTTTGGCAGCGGGAACATTCAGTACTTC
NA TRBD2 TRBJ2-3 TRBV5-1 CASSLFGLAGEKDTQYF TGCGCCAGCAGCCTATTCGGACTAGCGGGGGAAAAAGATACGCAGTATTTT
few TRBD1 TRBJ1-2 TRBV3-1 CASSYGTVPADGYTF TGTGCCAGCAGCTACGGGACAGTTCCTGCCGATGGCTACACCTTC
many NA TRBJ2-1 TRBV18 CASSPGTNNEQFF TGTGCCAGCTCACCAGGGACAAACAATGAGCAGTTCTTC
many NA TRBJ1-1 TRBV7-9 CASSHRGTLNTEAFF TGTGCCAGCAGCCACCGGGGGACTCTGAACACTGAAGCTTTCTTT
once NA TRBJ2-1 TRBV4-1 CASSLTGGPDHKEQFF TGCGCCAGCAGCCTCACAGGCGGGCCTGACCACAAGGAGCAGTTCTTC
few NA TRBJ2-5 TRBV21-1 CARGMGLRTTLETQYF TGTGCCAGGGGAATGGGTTTGCGGACCACTTTGGAGACCCAGTACTTC
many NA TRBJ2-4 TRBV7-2 CASSLSYTGANIQYF TGTGCCAGCAGCTTATCTTATACGGGAGCAAACATTCAGTACTTC
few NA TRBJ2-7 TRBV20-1 CSAPNAGMGNEQYF TGCAGTGCCCCAAACGCCGGGATGGGCAACGAGCAGTACTTC
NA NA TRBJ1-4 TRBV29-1 CSVGPTNEKLFF TGCAGCGTTGGACCCACTAATGAAAAACTGTTTTTT
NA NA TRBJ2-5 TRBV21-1 CASSKGTGGPETQYF TGTGCCAGCAGCAAAGGGACGGGGGGGCCAGAGACCCAGTACTTC
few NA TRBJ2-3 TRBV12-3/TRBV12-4 CASRMGGTDTQYF TGTGCCAGCAGAATGGGCGGCACAGATACGCAGTATTTT
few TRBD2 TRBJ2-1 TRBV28 CATYGLASGEQFF TGTGCCACGTACGGACTAGCGTCGGGTGAGCAGTTCTTC
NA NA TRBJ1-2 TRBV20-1 CSARRGSDYGYTF TGCAGTGCCAGACGGGGGAGTGACTATGGCTACACCTTC
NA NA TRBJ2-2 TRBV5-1 CASRFTPSYGGELFF TGCGCCAGCAGGTTCACCCCCAGTTACGGCGGGGAGCTGTTTTTT
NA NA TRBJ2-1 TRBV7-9 CASSPQVASRNEQFF TGTGCCAGCAGCCCCCAGGTGGCTAGCAGGAATGAGCAGTTCTTC
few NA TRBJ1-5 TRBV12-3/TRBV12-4 CASSLHQPQHF TGTGCCAGCAGCCTTCATCAGCCCCAGCATTTT
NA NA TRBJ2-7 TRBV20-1 CSALGAGTYEQYF TGCAGTGCTTTGGGTGCAGGGACCTACGAGCAGTACTTC
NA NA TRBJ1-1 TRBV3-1 CASSQDRRPAFF TGTGCCAGCAGCCAAGATAGGCGTCCCGCTTTCTTT
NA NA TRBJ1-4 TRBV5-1 CASSTSGRITGRGKLFF TGCGCCAGCAGCACCAGCGGGCGAATAACCGGGAGGGGAAAACTGTTTTTT
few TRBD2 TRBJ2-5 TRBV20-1 CSASGPSGGARETQYF TGCAGTGCTAGTGGTCCTAGCGGGGGGGCGAGAGAGACCCAGTACTTC
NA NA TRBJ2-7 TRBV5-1 CASSLVTGDSYEQYF TGCGCCAGCAGCTTGGTTACAGGGGACTCATACGAGCAGTACTTC
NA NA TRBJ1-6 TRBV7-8 CASSLVSWTNSPLHF TGTGCCAGCAGCTTAGTTAGCTGGACGAATTCACCCCTCCACTTT
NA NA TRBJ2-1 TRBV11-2 CASSLVIGGGYNEQFF TGTGCCAGCAGCTTAGTGATAGGGGGGGGTTATAATGAGCAGTTCTTC
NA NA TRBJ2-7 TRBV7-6 CASSFVSSSYEQYF TGTGCCAGCAGCTTCGTCAGCAGCTCCTACGAGCAGTACTTC
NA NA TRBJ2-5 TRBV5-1 CASSPEVGAQETQYF TGCGCCAGCAGCCCTGAGGTGGGGGCACAAGAGACCCAGTACTTC
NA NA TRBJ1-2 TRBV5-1 CASSVAAPGNGYTF TGCGCCAGCAGCGTGGCGGCCCCAGGCAATGGCTACACCTTC
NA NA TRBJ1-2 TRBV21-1 CASSKDYSAGAYTF TGTGCCAGCAGCAAAGATTATTCGGCTGGGGCCTACACCTTC
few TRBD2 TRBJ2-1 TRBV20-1 CSGYRLAGTYNEQFF TGCAGTGGTTACCGACTAGCGGGTACCTACAATGAGCAGTTCTTC
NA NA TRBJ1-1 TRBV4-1 CASRRGGRDTEAFF TGCGCCAGCAGGCGAGGGGGTAGGGACACTGAAGCTTTCTTT
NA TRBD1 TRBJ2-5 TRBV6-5 CASSYTGQGFETQYF TGTGCCAGCAGTTACACGGGACAGGGGTTCGAGACCCAGTACTTC
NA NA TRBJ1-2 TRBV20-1 CSARRQGSYGYTF TGCAGTGCTAGGAGGCAGGGGTCCTATGGCTACACCTTC